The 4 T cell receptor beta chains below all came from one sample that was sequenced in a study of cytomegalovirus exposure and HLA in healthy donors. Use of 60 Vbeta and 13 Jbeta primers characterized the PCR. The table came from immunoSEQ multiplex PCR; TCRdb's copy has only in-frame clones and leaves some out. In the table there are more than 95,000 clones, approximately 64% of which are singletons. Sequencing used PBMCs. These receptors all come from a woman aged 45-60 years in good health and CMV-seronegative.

The CDR3 is CSAQSNRDSSNTGELFF. DNA for the CDR3: TGCAGCGCTCAAAGTAACAGGGATTCATCGAACACCGGGGAGCTGTTTTTT. The chain has TRBV29-1 and TRBJ2-2; perhaps TRBD1 as D (6 bases). Trimming left V 7 bases short and J 0 bases short, with 21 bases between. The germline gives CDR1 SQVTM, CDR2 ANQGSEA. The CDR3 runs 17 residues.

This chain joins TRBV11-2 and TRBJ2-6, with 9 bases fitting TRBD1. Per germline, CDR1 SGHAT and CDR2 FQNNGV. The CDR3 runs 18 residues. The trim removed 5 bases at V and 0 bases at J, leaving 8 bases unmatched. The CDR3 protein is CASSTRDRAFSGANVLTF. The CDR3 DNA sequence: TGTGCCAGCAGCACCCGGGACAGGGCCTTCTCTGGGGCCAACGTCCTGACTTTC.

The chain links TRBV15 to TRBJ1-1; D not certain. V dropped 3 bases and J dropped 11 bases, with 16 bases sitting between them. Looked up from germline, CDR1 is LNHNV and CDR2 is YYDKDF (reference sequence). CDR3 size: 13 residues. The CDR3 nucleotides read TGTGCCACCAGCAGGAGGCCGGTCCTTGATGCTTTCTTT. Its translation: CATSRRPVLDAFF.

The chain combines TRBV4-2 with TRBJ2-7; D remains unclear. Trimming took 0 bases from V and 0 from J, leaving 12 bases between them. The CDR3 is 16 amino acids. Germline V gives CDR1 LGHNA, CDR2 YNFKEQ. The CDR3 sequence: CASSQDLWLNSYEQYF. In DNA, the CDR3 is TGTGCCAGCAGCCAAGATCTTTGGCTTAACTCCTACGAGCAGTACTTC.